The 13 T cell receptor beta chains below come from one sample, sequenced in a study of response to subunit inactivated influenza vaccine. TCRdb processed the RT-PCR reads anew with MiXCR; each CDR3 protein has one entry. The sample holds more than 700,000 distinct CDR3 sequences, less than 25% seen once. The sample in question was PBMCs from blood, obtained roughly 5 days after vaccination. The origin of the receptors is a man aged 50-59 years who received an inactivated influenza vaccine.

This clonotype has at least ten counts. V is TRBV12-3 or TRBV12-4 and J is TRBJ2-7, with D maybe TRBD1 (5 bases). This CDR3 has 14 residues. V was pared by 3 bases and J by 2 bases, with 11 bases between. The CDR3 DNA is TGTGCCAGCAGTTTTACTCAGGGTCCCTACGAGCAGTACTTC. This translates into CASSFTQGPYEQYF.

This clonotype was seen a handful of times. This rearrangement joins TRBV12-3 or TRBV12-4 to TRBJ2-1; the D is unclear. The CDR3 has 11 residues. Between the trimmed V and J ends, which lost 3 bases and 9 bases, there was a span of 6 bases. In nucleotides, the CDR3 is TGTGCCAGCAGTTTTAAGGCTGAGCAGTTCTTC. This sequence encodes CASSFKAEQFF.

This clonotype was seen a few times. The J gene is TRBJ2-1, the V gene TRBV9, with TRBD2 matching over 7 bases. CDR1 is SGDLS and CDR2 is YYNGEE in the germline V gene. V lost 3 bases, J lost 9 bases, and 15 bases stayed unmatched. This CDR3 has 16 amino acids. For the CDR3, the DNA is TGTGCCAGCAGCGCGACACTAGCGACCCTAGCTAGTGAGCAGTTCTTC. It is translated as CASSATLATLASEQFF. Variable domain in full (rest from reference TRBV9 and TRBJ2-1): DSGVTQTPKHLITATGQRVTLRCSPRSGDLSVYWYQQSLDQGLQFLIQYYNGEERAKGNILERFSAQQFPDLHSELNLSSLELGDSALYFCASSATLATLASEQFFGPGTRLTVL.

The chain joins TRBV7-2 to TRBJ2-5; 9 bases are a match to TRBD1. J was trimmed by 2 bases and V by 5 bases; bases with no gene match: 6. There are 15 residues in the CDR3. CDR1 is SGHTA and CDR2 is FQGNSA in the germline V gene. The CDR3 here is CASSAWTGVQETQYF. CDR3 DNA: TGTGCCAGCAGCGCTTGGACAGGGGTGCAAGAGACCCAGTACTTC.

The rearrangement links TRBV5-1 to TRBJ2-1; D is possibly TRBD1 (6 bases). CDR1 is SGHRS, CDR2 YFSETQ, per germline. V dropped 4 bases and J dropped 1 base, with 15 bases sitting between them. The length of the CDR3 is 16 residues. CDR3 sequence (DNA): TGCGCCAGCAGCGACGAACAGGGAAAATCCTACAATGAGCAGTTCTTC. Translation: CASSDEQGKSYNEQFF.

This clonotype was recorded at least ten times. This chain uses TRBV7-9 with TRBJ2-7; TRBD1 aligns across 8 bases. With 1 base clipped from V and 2 bases from J, the junction kept 7 bases outside the gene matches. Germline loops: CDR1 SEHNR, CDR2 FQNEAQ (reference sequence). CDR3 length: 16 amino acids. The CDR3, as DNA: TGTGCCAGCAGCTTAGTGGGGGGACAGGTTACCTACGAGCAGTACTTC. This sequence encodes CASSLVGGQVTYEQYF.

The gene calls are TRBV10-3 and TRBJ2-1; 9 bases agree with TRBD2. V lost 4 bases, J lost 8 bases, and 9 bases stayed unmatched. The length of the CDR3 is 15 residues. Germline CDR1 reads ENHRY; CDR2 reads SYGVKD. CDR3 in amino acids: CAISGGGSGSDEQFF. CDR3 nucleotides: TGTGCCATCAGTGGAGGAGGTAGCGGGAGCGATGAGCAGTTCTTC.

This clonotype has a handful of counts. V and J are TRBV7-3 and TRBJ2-2; the match to TRBD2 covers 11 bases. The CDR3 is made up of 19 amino acids. The J segment lost 1 base and the V segment lost 5 bases, leaving 12 bases of the junction unmatched. The germline V gene has CDR1 SGHTA and CDR2 FQGTGA. The CDR3 bases are TGTGCCAGCAGCCAATCCGGGCTAGCGGGAGGAATGAACACCGGGGAGCTGTTTTTT. Translating gives CASSQSGLAGGMNTGELFF.

This CDR3 is CAISGAGGTDTQYF. The DNA for the CDR3 is TGTGCCATCAGTGGAGCGGGAGGGACAGATACGCAGTATTTT. The chain employs TRBV10-3 and TRBJ2-3; 10 bases are a match to TRBD2. Trimming removed 4 bases from V and 3 bases from J; junction bases left unmatched: 1. The V gene's germline CDR1 is ENHRY and CDR2 SYGVKD. CDR3 length equals 14 residues.

This clonotype was counted a few times. The V and J genes are TRBV12-3 or TRBV12-4 and TRBJ2-7; TRBD1 agrees at 11 bases. The junction had 5 bases not matched to a gene; V was cut back by 6 bases and J by 4 bases. The CDR3 totals 14 residues. The CDR3 region is CASRSGTGGYEQYF. The CDR3 coding sequence is TGTGCCAGCAGATCCGGGACAGGGGGATACGAGCAGTACTTC.

The chain combines TRBV11-2 with TRBJ1-2, with a weak D call TRBD1 (6 bases). The CDR3 is made up of 15 amino acids. Germline V lookup: CDR1 SGHAT, CDR2 FQNNGV. Trimming left V 0 bases short and J 4 bases short, with 12 bases between. CDR3 in DNA: TGTGCCAGCAGCTTAGAGGTGCAGGGGACCTATGGCTACACCTTC. This sequence encodes CASSLEVQGTYGYTF.

The chain is built from TRBV20-1 and TRBJ2-7, with 9 bases matching TRBD1. CDR3 length equals 14 residues. Germline V gene data show CDR1 as DFQATT and CDR2 as SNEGSKA (reference sequence). V trimming: 1 base; J trimming: 6 bases; junction bases outside the gene matches: 7. The CDR3 sequence: CSARGGQGFFEQYF. The CDR3, as DNA: TGCAGTGCTAGAGGGGGACAGGGTTTCTTCGAGCAGTACTTC.

This clonotype was observed a handful of times. The rearrangement joins TRBV11-2 to TRBJ1-5, with unresolved D. Germline-derived CDR1 and CDR2 are SGHAT and FQNNGV. CDR3 length: 18 residues. Trimming shortened V by 0 bases and J by 4 bases, and 19 bases separated the two germline ends. For the CDR3, the DNA is TGTGCCAGCAGCTTAGACTCCCATCGGGAGGGAAGAAATCAGCCCCAGCATTTT. It codes for CASSLDSHREGRNQPQHF.